This T cell receptor (beta chain) was captured in a study of beta chain features in type 1 diabetes. Regarding the study as a whole: Among all four CD4+ subsets, Type 1 diabetes patients had TCRB CDR3s that were moderately but significantly shorter. It was among patients, rather than healthy donors, that naive, central memory and Treg TCRB repertoires appeared more similar.

As every portion of the isolated RNA was reverse transcribed, the sequencing read expressed TCRB transcripts. Profiling relied on immunoSEQ multiplex PCR, and the TCRdb table lists in-frame clones only, not all of them. The repertoire includes about 710,000 clones, about an eighth of them detected once, and 0.03% to 0.045% sits in the top ten. The CDR3 spans 15 residues. V lost 4 bases, J lost 3 bases, and 14 bases lay in between. Germline V gene sequence: CDR1 SGDLS, CDR2 YYNGEE. With regard to this clone: Its antigen is as yet unknown.

Every donor had blood drawn once into heparin, about 116 mL on average. CD45RO/CCR7/CD25/CD127/CD95/CD27 separated CD4+ naive, central memory, regulatory and stem cell-like memory cells by sorting. This chain links TRBV9 with TRBJ1-5; a weak D match, TRBD1 (6 bases). The origin of this receptor is a young man with type 1 diabetes. Sequenced: naive CD4+ T cells from blood. The CDR3 sequence is CASSSGTPLNQPQHF. CDR3 bases: TGTGCCAGCAGCTCCGGGACACCGCTCAATCAGCCCCAGCATTTT.